This T cell receptor beta chain was captured by sequencing in a study of OX40 agonist ivuxolimab in advanced cancers. In the study overall: It was ivuxolimab, an agonistic anti-OX40 (CD134) antibody, that patients were treated with.

The CDR3 sequence is 15 residues long. From germline, CDR1 is SGHAT and CDR2 FQDESV (reference sequence). Trimming took 5 bases from V and 7 from J; bases not matched to a gene: 5. Assay: immunoSEQ multiplex PCR; the TCRdb copy retains only in-frame clones and omits some. The table lists roughly 60,000 clones, 91% of them singletons. Whole-study results and caveats: The CD4+ and CD8+ T cells in the blood had expanded clonally by week 6 at 0.1 to 3.0 mg/kg. Normalized expansion of T-cell clones was also low for some nonresponders. With doses of 0.1-3.0 mg/kg, partial responders showed among the lowest clonal expansion.

Turning to this clone: Antigen: not known.

The gene calls are TRBV11-1 and TRBJ2-1, with 13 positions matching TRBD2. The sequence was obtained from an adult with an advanced solid tumor such as melanoma, head and neck, liver or kidney cancer. The sequencing used CD4+ or CD8+ T cells sorted from blood, collected in a trial of the OX40 agonist ivuxolimab. CDR3 amino acids: CASSRTSGSRNEQFF. DNA for the CDR3: TGTGCCAGCAGCCGGACTAGCGGGAGTCGGAATGAGCAGTTCTTC.